These 10 T cell receptor beta chains originate from one sample sequenced in a study of CD8 T cells in Susac syndrome. Reverse transcription used about 0.45 to 1 ug RNA and random hexamers. TCRdb reprocessed the immunoSEQ multiplex PCR reads via MiXCR and lists one record per CDR3 protein. In the table there are over 80,000 distinct CDR3 sequences, 90% to 95% of which are singletons. Sample: CD8+ T cells from PBMCs. These receptors were taken from a human donor in good health.

The chain employs TRBV10-3 and TRBJ2-3, with D perhaps TRBD1 or TRBD2 (5 bases each). The CDR3 is 16 residues long. The germline CDR1 and CDR2 sequences are ENHRY and SYGVKD. V lost 11 bases to trimming and J lost 3 bases, with 24 bases between them. DNA for the CDR3: TGTGCCTCAGGAGAAATTGGGGGAGAATGGACAGATACGCAGTATTTT. Protein: CASGEIGGEWTDTQYF.

The V gene is TRBV20-1, the J gene TRBJ2-7, with 8 bases aligning to TRBD2. Trimming took 3 bases from V and 0 from J; bases not matched to a gene: 7. CDR3 length: 15 residues. The germline V gene has CDR1 DFQATT and CDR2 SNEGSKA (reference sequence). The CDR3 DNA sequence: TGCAGTGCTAGGGGGGCCGGGACTAGCTCCTACGAGCAGTACTTC. Its translation is CSARGAGTSSYEQYF.

The chain recombines TRBV19 with TRBJ1-6; 8 bases agree with TRBD1. The CDR3 loop spans 15 amino acids. Germline CDR1 and CDR2: LNHDA and SQIVND (reference sequence). V shed 6 bases, J shed 8 bases, and the junction held 9 bases outside the gene matches. The CDR3 is CASRDSDRGYSPLHF. CDR3 DNA: TGTGCCAGTAGGGATTCCGACAGGGGATATTCACCCCTCCACTTT.

For the CDR3, the DNA is TGTGCCAGCAGTCCCGGGGCCCTCACTAACTATGGCTACACCTTC. Translation: CASSPGALTNYGYTF. The chain has TRBV27 and TRBJ1-2, with TRBD1 as a possible D gene (5 bases). Trimming took off 5 bases at V and 0 bases at J, with 13 bases between the two ends. The CDR3 has 15 amino acids. Germline CDR1 is MNHEY and CDR2 is SMNVEV (reference sequence).

In its sample, this clonotype was seen once. The J gene is TRBJ2-1, the V gene TRBV7-9; 7 bases line up with TRBD1. V trimming: 6 bases; J trimming: 1 base; junction bases outside the gene matches: 6. CDR3 size: 15 residues. Germline V lookup: CDR1 SEHNR, CDR2 FQNEAQ (reference sequence). CDR3 protein: CASSPGTASYNEQFF. In DNA form, the CDR3 reads TGTGCCAGCAGTCCCGGGACAGCTTCCTACAATGAGCAGTTCTTC.

The chain carries TRBV13 and TRBJ2-1; 16 bases map to TRBD2. The germline gives CDR1 PRHDT, CDR2 FYEKMQ (reference sequence). The CDR3 contains 15 residues. V was pared by 5 bases and J by 7 bases, with 2 bases of the junction left unmatched. The CDR3 region is CASSKGLAGGNEQFF. CDR3 coding DNA: TGTGCCAGCAGCAAGGGACTAGCGGGGGGGAATGAGCAGTTCTTC.

This clonotype was counted between two and nine times. The rearrangement joins TRBV7-8 to TRBJ2-1, with no clear D. The CDR3 is made up of 11 amino acids. In germline, CDR1 is SGHVS, CDR2 FQNEAQ. V was clipped by 3 bases and J by 7 bases, with 4 bases between them. In DNA form, the CDR3 reads TGTGCCAGCAGCTTTAGAAATGAGCAGTTCTTC. It translates to CASSFRNEQFF.

The rearrangement joins TRBV24-1 to TRBJ2-4; TRBD2 matches at 8 bases. Germline lookup yields CDR1 KGHDR and CDR2 SFDVKD. J was trimmed by 5 bases and V by 2 bases; bases with no gene match: 4. This CDR3 is 15 amino acids long. CDR3 sequence (DNA): TGTGCCACCAGTGATTCTGAAGCGGGGGAAAACATTCAGTACTTC. Its protein is CATSDSEAGENIQYF.

CDR3 region: CASSLLPPPTGDYGYTF. The CDR3 coding sequence is TGTGCCAGCAGCTTACTCCCCCCCCCGACAGGAGACTATGGCTACACCTTC. The chain combines TRBV7-6 with TRBJ1-2; tentatively, D is TRBD1 (6 bases). CDR1 is SGHVS and CDR2 is FNYEAQ in the germline V gene. The germline V and J ends were trimmed by 2 bases and 3 bases, with 19 bases remaining between them. This CDR3 has 17 amino acids.

The V and J genes are TRBV6-4 and TRBJ2-2, with D tentatively TRBD1 or TRBD2 (6 bases each). This CDR3 is 14 amino acids long. The V end lost 5 bases, the J end lost 7 bases, and 14 bases lay between the germline ends. The germline V gene has CDR1 MRHNA and CDR2 SNTAGT. The CDR3 nucleotides read TGTGCCAGCAGTCCTAGGGGGGAACACGGGGAGCTGTTTTTT. This translates into CASSPRGEHGELFF.